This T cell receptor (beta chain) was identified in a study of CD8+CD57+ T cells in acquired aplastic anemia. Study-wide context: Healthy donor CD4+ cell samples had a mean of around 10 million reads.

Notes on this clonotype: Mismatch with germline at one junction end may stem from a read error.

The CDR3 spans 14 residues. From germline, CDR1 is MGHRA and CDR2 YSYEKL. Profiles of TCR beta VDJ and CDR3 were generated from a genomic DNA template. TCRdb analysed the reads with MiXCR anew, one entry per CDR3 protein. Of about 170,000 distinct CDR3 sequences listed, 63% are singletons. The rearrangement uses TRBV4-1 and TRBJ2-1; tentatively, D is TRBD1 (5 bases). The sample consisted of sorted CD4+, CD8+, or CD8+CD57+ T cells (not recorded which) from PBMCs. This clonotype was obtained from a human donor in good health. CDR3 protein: CASSLAGRGNEQFF. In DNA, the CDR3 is TGTGCCAGCAGCTTGGCTGGAAGGGGCAATGAGCAGTTCTTC.